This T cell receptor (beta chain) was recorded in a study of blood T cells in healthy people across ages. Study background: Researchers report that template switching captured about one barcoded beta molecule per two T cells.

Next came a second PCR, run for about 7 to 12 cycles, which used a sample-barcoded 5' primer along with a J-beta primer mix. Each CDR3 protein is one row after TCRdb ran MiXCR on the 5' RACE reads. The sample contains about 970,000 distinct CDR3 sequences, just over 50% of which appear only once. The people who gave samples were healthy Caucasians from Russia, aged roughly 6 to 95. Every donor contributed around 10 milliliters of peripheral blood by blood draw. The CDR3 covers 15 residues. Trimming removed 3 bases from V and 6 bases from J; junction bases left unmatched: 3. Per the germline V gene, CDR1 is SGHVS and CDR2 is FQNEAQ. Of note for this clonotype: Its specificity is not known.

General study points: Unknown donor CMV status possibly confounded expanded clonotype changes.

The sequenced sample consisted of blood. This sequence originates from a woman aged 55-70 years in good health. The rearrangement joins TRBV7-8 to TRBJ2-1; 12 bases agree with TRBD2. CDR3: CASSFGLAGINEQFF. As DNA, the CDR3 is TGTGCCAGCAGCTTCGGACTAGCGGGGATCAATGAGCAGTTCTTC.